Below are 12 T cell receptor beta chains sequenced from a single sample in a study of T cells in Graves' hyperthyroidism and ophthalmopathy. RNA transcripts gave rise to amplified TCR beta CDR3 regions. The HTBI primer set drove a first-round RT-PCR of the TCR CDR3. TCRdb redid the calling of the multiplex PCR reads with MiXCR, one entry per CDR3 protein. The sample holds about 290,000 distinct CDR3 sequences, about 13% seen once. The sequenced material came from blood. All receptors come from a woman between 40 and 55 years old with Graves' hyperthyroidism.

In its sample, this clonotype was seen many times. The V gene is TRBV13, the J gene TRBJ1-5; 7 bases agree with TRBD1. CDR3 length: 16 residues. Trimming removed 0 bases from V and 3 bases from J; junction bases left unmatched: 5. The V gene's germline CDR1 is PRHDT and CDR2 FYEKMQ (reference sequence). The CDR3 nucleotides read TGTGCCAGCAGCTTAGGGAGGGACAGATCCAATCAGCCCCAGCATTTT. Translated, it gives CASSLGRDRSNQPQHF. Combining the CDR3 with reference TRBV13 and TRBJ1-5 gives the whole variable domain AAGVIQSPRHLIKEKRETATLKCYPIPRHDTVYWYQQGPGQDPQFLISFYEKMQSDKGSIPDRFSAQQFSDYHSELNMSSLELGDSALYFCASSLGRDRSNQPQHFGDGTRLSIL.

This clonotype was recorded many times. This sequence joins TRBV5-5 and TRBJ1-1; D is uncertain. Per germline, CDR1 SGHKS and CDR2 YYEKEE (reference sequence). V was shortened by 5 bases and J by 1 base, with 9 bases between the two germline ends. The CDR3 extends over 13 amino acids. The chain's CDR3 is CASSLRWNTEAFF. The CDR3 DNA follows: TGTGCCAGCAGTCTTCGTTGGAACACTGAAGCTTTCTTT.

At least ten counts were recorded for this clonotype. The gene calls are TRBV27 and TRBJ2-7, with 7 bases aligning to TRBD2. The CDR3 is 15 residues long. The junction had 9 bases not matched to a gene; V was cut back by 5 bases and J by 2 bases. The germline gives CDR1 MNHEY, CDR2 SMNVEV (reference sequence). CDR3 sequence reads: CASSPMGGSAYEQYF. The CDR3 DNA follows: TGTGCCAGCAGTCCCATGGGCGGGAGTGCCTACGAGCAGTACTTC.

In its sample, this clonotype was seen many times. The V and J genes are TRBV2 and TRBJ2-7, with TRBD1 matching 10 bases. The CDR3 length is 14 residues. Germline V gives CDR1 SNHLY, CDR2 FYNNEI. V lost 6 bases to trimming and J lost 1 base; unmatched junction nucleotides: 3. CDR3 protein: CASRTGGQSYEQYF. For the CDR3, the DNA is TGTGCCAGCAGGACAGGGGGCCAATCCTACGAGCAGTACTTC.

This clonotype was found many times. The J gene is TRBJ2-3, the V gene TRBV2, with a tentative D call TRBD2 (6 bases). V dropped 6 bases and J dropped 0 bases, with 13 bases sitting between them. The V gene's germline CDR1 is SNHLY and CDR2 FYNNEI. The CDR3 totals 15 residues. The DNA for the CDR3 is TGTGCCAGCAGCCGGGACTCTTCTAGCACAGATACGCAGTATTTT. Amino acid sequence: CASSRDSSSTDTQYF.

This clonotype was counted at least ten times. The chain combines TRBV30 with TRBJ2-3; weak D call: TRBD2 (6 bases). The V end lost 7 bases, the J end lost 2 bases, and 13 bases lay between the germline ends. The CDR3 consists of 13 residues. Germline lookup yields CDR1 GTSNPN and CDR2 SVGIG (reference sequence). The CDR3 DNA reads as TGTGCCTACTACCGGGACTCCACAGATACGCAGTATTTT. This encodes CAYYRDSTDTQYF.

This clonotype was counted at least ten times. The chain is built from TRBV2 and TRBJ1-6; 8 bases agree with TRBD1. V gave up 3 bases and J gave up 9 bases; unmatched junction bases: 4. This CDR3 is built from 14 residues. CDR1 is SNHLY, CDR2 FYNNEI, per germline. The CDR3 here is CASSDPQGVSPLHF. In DNA form, the CDR3 reads TGTGCCAGCAGTGACCCACAGGGGGTTTCACCCCTCCACTTT. Variable domain in full (rest from reference TRBV2 and TRBJ1-6): EPEVTQTPSHQVTQMGQEVILRCVPISNHLYFYWYRQILGQKVEFLVSFYNNEISEKSEIFDDQFSVERPDGSNFTLKIRSTKLEDSAMYFCASSDPQGVSPLHFGNGTRLTVT.

The rearrangement links TRBV7-9 to TRBJ2-7, with 9 positions matching TRBD1. From germline, CDR1 is SEHNR and CDR2 FQNEAQ (reference sequence). The junction had 7 bases not matched to a gene; V was cut back by 6 bases and J by 1 base. This CDR3 region has 15 residues. Here the CDR3 DNA reads TGTGCCAGCAGTCATCCGGGACAGGGATCCTACGAGCAGTACTTC. This encodes CASSHPGQGSYEQYF.

This clonotype was observed a few times. The rearrangement links TRBV20-1 to TRBJ2-2, with 7 bases identical to TRBD1. The V gene's germline CDR1 is DFQATT and CDR2 SNEGSKA (reference sequence). The CDR3 totals 14 residues. V shed 6 bases, J shed 6 bases, and the junction held 10 bases outside the gene matches. Written as DNA, the CDR3 is TGCAGTGCCCGACAGGGCCTCCCTCCCGGGGAGCTGTTTTTT. Protein: CSARQGLPPGELFF.

This clonotype has ten or more counts. The V and J genes are TRBV27 and TRBJ1-4, with D hard to call. This CDR3 has 12 amino acids. The germline gives CDR1 MNHEY, CDR2 SMNVEV (reference sequence). Trimming pared 3 bases from V and 5 bases from J, leaving 4 bases between. The CDR3 sequence: CASSFINEKLFF. CDR3 nucleotides: TGTGCCAGCAGTTTCATCAATGAAAAACTGTTTTTT.

This clonotype was recorded a few times. V is TRBV3-1 and J is TRBJ1-4; TRBD1 is a possible D gene (6 bases). Looked up from germline, CDR1 is LGHDT and CDR2 is YNNKEL (reference sequence). The V gene lost 0 bases and the J gene lost 4 bases, with 9 bases spanning the gap. This CDR3 has 15 residues. In DNA, the CDR3 is TGTGCCAGCAGCCAAGATGGCAGGGGTAATGAAAAACTGTTTTTT. This codes for CASSQDGRGNEKLFF. Full variable domain (remainder filled in from reference TRBV3-1 and TRBJ1-4): DTAVSQTPKYLVTQMGNDKSIKCEQNLGHDTMYWYKQDSKKFLKIMFSYNNKELIINETVPNRFSPKSPDKAHLNLHINSLELGDSAVYFCASSQDGRGNEKLFFGSGTQLSVL.

This clonotype was seen repeatedly, ten times or more. This sequence joins TRBV20-1 and TRBJ1-4; TRBD1 is a possible D gene (5 bases). V dropped 0 bases and J dropped 6 bases, with 8 bases sitting between them. Looked up from germline, CDR1 is DFQATT and CDR2 is SNEGSKA (reference sequence). There are 13 residues in the CDR3. The chain's CDR3 is CSAREGVDEKLFF. The CDR3 bases are TGCAGTGCTAGAGAGGGGGTAGATGAAAAACTGTTTTTT.